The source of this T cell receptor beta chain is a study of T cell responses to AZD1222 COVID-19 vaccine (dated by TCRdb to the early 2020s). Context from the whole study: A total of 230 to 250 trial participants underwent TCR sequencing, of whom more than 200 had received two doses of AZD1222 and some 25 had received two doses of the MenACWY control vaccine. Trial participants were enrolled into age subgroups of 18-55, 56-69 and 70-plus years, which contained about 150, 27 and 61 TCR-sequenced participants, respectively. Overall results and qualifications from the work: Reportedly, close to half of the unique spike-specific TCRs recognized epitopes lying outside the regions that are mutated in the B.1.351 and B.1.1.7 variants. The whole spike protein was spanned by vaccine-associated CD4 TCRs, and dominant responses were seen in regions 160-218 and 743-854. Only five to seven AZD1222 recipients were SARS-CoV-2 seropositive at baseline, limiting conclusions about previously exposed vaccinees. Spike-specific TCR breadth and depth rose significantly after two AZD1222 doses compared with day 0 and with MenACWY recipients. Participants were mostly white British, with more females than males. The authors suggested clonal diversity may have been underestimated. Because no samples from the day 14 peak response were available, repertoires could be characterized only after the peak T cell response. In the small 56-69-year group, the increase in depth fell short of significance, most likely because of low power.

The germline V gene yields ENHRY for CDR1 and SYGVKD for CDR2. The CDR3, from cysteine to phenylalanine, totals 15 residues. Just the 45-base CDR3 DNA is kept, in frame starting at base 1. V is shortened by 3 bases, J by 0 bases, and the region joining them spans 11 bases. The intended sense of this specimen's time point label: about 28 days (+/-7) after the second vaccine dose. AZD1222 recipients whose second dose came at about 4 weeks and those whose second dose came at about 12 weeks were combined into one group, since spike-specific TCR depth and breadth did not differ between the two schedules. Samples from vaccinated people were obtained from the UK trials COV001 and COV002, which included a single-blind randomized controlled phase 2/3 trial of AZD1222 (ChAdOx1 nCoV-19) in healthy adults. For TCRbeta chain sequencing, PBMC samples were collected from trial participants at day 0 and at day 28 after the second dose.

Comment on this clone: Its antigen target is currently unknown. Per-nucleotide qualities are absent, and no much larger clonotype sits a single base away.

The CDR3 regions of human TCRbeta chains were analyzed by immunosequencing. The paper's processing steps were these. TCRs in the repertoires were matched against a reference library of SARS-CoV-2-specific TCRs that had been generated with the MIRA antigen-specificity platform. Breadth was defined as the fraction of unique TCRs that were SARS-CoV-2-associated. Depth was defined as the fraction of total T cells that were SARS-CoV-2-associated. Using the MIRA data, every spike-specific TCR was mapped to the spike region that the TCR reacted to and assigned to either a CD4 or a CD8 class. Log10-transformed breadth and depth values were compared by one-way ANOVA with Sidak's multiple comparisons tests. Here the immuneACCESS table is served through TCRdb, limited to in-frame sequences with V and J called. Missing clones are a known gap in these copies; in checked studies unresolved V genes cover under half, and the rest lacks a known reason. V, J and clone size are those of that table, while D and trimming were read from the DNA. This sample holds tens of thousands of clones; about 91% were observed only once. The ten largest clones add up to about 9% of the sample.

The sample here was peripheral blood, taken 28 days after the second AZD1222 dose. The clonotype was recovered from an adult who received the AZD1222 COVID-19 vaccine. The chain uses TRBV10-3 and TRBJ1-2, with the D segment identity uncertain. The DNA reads TGTGCCATCAGTGATACCTCAACAGCTAACTATGGCTACACCTTC. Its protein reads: CAISDTSTANYGYTF.